This entry concerns a single T cell receptor (beta chain). The target antigen is unknown. This record comes from a study of cytomegalovirus exposure and HLA in healthy donors. The study's findings and limits: Most likely, a cluster of highly shared sequence variants arose as a sequencing artifact. For TCR beta chains, V- and J-gene trimming was later linked to a missense DCLRE1C variant.

PCR used 60 Vbeta primers and 13 Jbeta primers. Generated by immunoSEQ multiplex PCR, the TCRdb table keeps only in-frame clones and is missing some. The sample includes about 160,000 clones, over 75% of them seen just once. The CDR3 is 14 amino acids. Trimming shortened V by 6 bases and J by 5 bases, and 16 bases separated the two germline ends. Germline V gene lookup returns CDR1 MNHEY and CDR2 SVGAGI. The sample was PBMCs. The genes are TRBV6-5 and TRBJ2-5; TRBD2 is a possible D gene (5 bases). This TCR was sampled from a woman aged 25 to 45 in good health and CMV-seronegative. CDR3 coding DNA: TGTGCCAGCAGACCACAAAGAGGGCGGGAGACCCAGTACTTC. This sequence encodes CASRPQRGRETQYF.